These 27 T cell receptor beta chains originate from one sample sequenced in a study of shared clonotypes between healthy human individuals. The naive CD8 subset, CD45RO-negative cells positively selected for CCR7, excluded terminally differentiated effector memory CD45RA+ cells. Some clones are missing from TCRdb's copy, which holds only in-frame ones; the method was immunoSEQ multiplex PCR. The sample carries just over 2,000,000 clones, about 95% recorded once. The sample was naive CD8+ T cells sorted from blood. The source of these receptors is a man between 18 and 35 years old in good health.

This chain joins TRBV27 and TRBJ2-7; D is undetermined. Trimming removed 2 bases from V and 2 bases from J, with 7 bases in between. This CDR3 has 13 amino acids. CDR1 MNHEY and CDR2 SMNVEV come from the germline V gene (reference sequence). CDR3 coding DNA: TGTGCCAGCAGTTTAAAAATTACCTACGAGCAGTACTTC. It yields the protein CASSLKITYEQYF.

As regards this clone: Other nucleotide sequences from this sample produce the same CDR3. V and J are TRBV10-2 and TRBJ2-1, with D unresolved. The CDR3 runs to 14 residues. The V gene lost 2 bases and the J gene lost 4 bases, with 9 bases spanning the gap. Germline V gives CDR1 WSHSY, CDR2 SAAADI. CDR3 region: CASSEGGSYNEQFF. The CDR3 DNA is TGCGCCAGCAGTGAGGGCGGTAGTTACAATGAGCAGTTCTTC.

This rearrangement joins TRBV11-2 to TRBJ2-2; no reliable D call. CDR3 length: 12 amino acids. CDR1 is SGHAT and CDR2 is FQNNGV in the germline V gene. The ends were cut back, 5 bases at V and 5 bases at J, with 6 bases in the middle. CDR3 nucleotides: TGTGCCAGCAGCGAAGGGACCGGGGAGCTGTTTTTT. Protein: CASSEGTGELFF.

This clone turned up a few times. A read error may produce the germline difference seen at one junction end. The chain combines TRBV20-1 with TRBJ2-3, with D unresolved. CDR3 length equals 8 residues. Germline assignment: CDR1 DFQATT and CDR2 SNEGSKA (reference sequence). The CDR3 bases are TGCAGTGCACCGCCGGGCGATTTT. It codes for CSAPPGDF.

This chain links TRBV27 with TRBJ2-1; the D is unclear. This CDR3 spans 13 amino acids. V lost 8 bases to trimming and J lost 5 bases, with 13 bases between them. Germline values: CDR1 MNHEY, CDR2 SMNVEV (reference sequence). The CDR3, as DNA: TGTGCCAGCGGCCCCCATGTAAACAATGAGCAGTTCTTC. The encoded protein is CASGPHVNNEQFF.

The chain uses TRBV27 and TRBJ1-4; TRBD1 might be the D (5 bases). Germline V CDR1 and CDR2: MNHEY, SMNVEV (reference sequence). V lost 4 bases to trimming and J lost 1 base, with 10 bases between them. The CDR3 is made up of 15 amino acids. The CDR3 DNA is TGTGCCAGCAGTTCCGACAGAAAAACTAATGAAAAACTGTTTTTT. It codes for CASSSDRKTNEKLFF.

The V gene is TRBV11-1, the J gene TRBJ1-3; a possible D gene is TRBD1 (5 bases). V was shortened by 5 bases and J by 4 bases, with 21 bases between the two germline ends. Germline-derived CDR1 and CDR2 are SGHAT and FQDESV (reference sequence). The CDR3 length is 17 residues. CDR3 sequence: CASSDPRRGGSGNTIYF. The CDR3 region has the DNA TGTGCCAGCAGCGATCCTCGGAGGGGAGGCTCGGGAAACACCATATATTTT.

V is TRBV7-9 and J is TRBJ2-1; maybe TRBD2 (6 bases). The CDR3 runs 12 residues. V was clipped by 5 bases and J by 12 bases, with 14 bases between them. Germline-derived CDR1 and CDR2 are SEHNR and FQNEAQ (reference sequence). DNA of the CDR3: TGTGCCAGCAGCCCTACGGGACTTCTGCAGTTCTTC. Translation gives CASSPTGLLQFF. The full variable domain, its missing parts supplied by reference TRBV7-9 and TRBJ2-1, is DTGVSQNPRHKITKRGQNVTFRCDPISEHNRLYWYRQTLGQGPEFLTYFQNEAQLEKSRLLSDRFSAERPKGSFSTLEIQRTEQGDSAMYLCASSPTGLLQFFGPGTRLTVL.

The V call is TRBV11-2, the J call TRBJ2-5; D may be TRBD1 (5 bases). With 7 bases removed from V and 5 bases from J, the gap between germline ends came to 8 bases. The CDR3 is made up of 11 amino acids. CDR1 is SGHAT, CDR2 FQNNGV, per germline. The CDR3 coding sequence is TGTGCCAGCACAGGGCGTGAGACCCAGTACTTC. This sequence encodes CASTGRETQYF. Combining the CDR3 with reference TRBV11-2 and TRBJ2-5 gives the whole variable domain EAGVAQSPRYKIIEKRQSVAFWCNPISGHATLYWYQQILGQGPKLLIQFQNNGVVDDSQLPKDRFSAERLKGVDSTLKIQPAKLEDSAVYLCASTGRETQYFGPGTRLLVL.

The CDR3 here is CASSSATRNNEQFF. CDR3 in DNA: TGTGCCAGCAGCTCAGCGACACGAAACAATGAGCAGTTCTTC. The chain joins TRBV13 to TRBJ2-1; D is ambiguous. Between the trimmed V and J ends, which lost 4 bases and 5 bases, there was a span of 12 bases. This CDR3 region has 14 residues. Germline CDR1 is PRHDT and CDR2 is FYEKMQ (reference sequence).

J is TRBJ1-5 and V is TRBV2; D is possibly TRBD1 (5 bases). V lost 2 bases, J lost 2 bases, and 13 bases lay in between. CDR1 SNHLY and CDR2 FYNNEI come from the germline V gene. CDR3 length: 16 residues. As DNA, the CDR3 is TGTGCCAGCAGTGAACTGGGCAGGGCGGGCAATCAGCCCCAGCATTTT. Its translation is CASSELGRAGNQPQHF. Together with reference TRBV2 and TRBJ1-5, the CDR3 gives the full variable domain: EPEVTQTPSHQVTQMGQEVILRCVPISNHLYFYWYRQILGQKVEFLVSFYNNEISEKSEIFDDQFSVERPDGSNFTLKIRSTKLEDSAMYFCASSELGRAGNQPQHFGDGTRLSIL.

J is TRBJ2-7 and V is TRBV9; weak D call: TRBD2 (5 bases). This CDR3 has 15 amino acids. Trimming cost V 0 bases and J 0 bases, with 10 bases left between them. The V gene's germline CDR1 is SGDLS and CDR2 YYNGEE. CDR3 DNA sequence: TGTGCCAGCAGCGTAGACGTGGGGAGCTCCTACGAGCAGTACTTC. It encodes CASSVDVGSSYEQYF.

V and J are TRBV21-1 and TRBJ2-7. TRBV21-1 is flagged as a pseudogene. The CDR3 totals 16 residues. DNA for the CDR3: TGTGCCAGCATAGATTTTGGGTTCCAACCCTCCTACGAGCAGTACTTC. It yields the protein CASIDFGFQPSYEQYF.

The chain is built from TRBV7-8 and TRBJ2-5; no clear D gene. The CDR3 is 13 residues long. V was trimmed by 1 base and J by 4 bases, leaving 7 bases between them. Germline CDR1 SGHVS, CDR2 FQNEAQ. DNA for the CDR3: TGTGCCAGCAGCTTAGTAGAGATAGAGACCCAGTACTTC. Encoded protein: CASSLVEIETQYF.

The gene calls are TRBV4-1 and TRBJ2-7; 7 positions match TRBD2. This CDR3 has 15 residues. Trimming took 5 bases from V and 2 from J; bases not matched to a gene: 9. The germline gives CDR1 MGHRA, CDR2 YSYEKL. In nucleotides, the CDR3 is TGCGCCAGCAGCTGGAGCGGGGCGGACGCCTACGAGCAGTACTTC. Translation gives CASSWSGADAYEQYF.

The V gene is TRBV5-1, the J gene TRBJ1-1, with D possibly being TRBD1 (5 bases). The germline CDR1 and CDR2 sequences are SGHRS and YFSETQ. V was shortened by 4 bases and J by 4 bases, with 17 bases between the two germline ends. The CDR3 is made up of 15 amino acids. CDR3 in amino acids: CASSQAGTLATEAFF. The DNA of the CDR3 is TGCGCCAGCAGCCAAGCCGGGACCCTGGCCACTGAAGCTTTCTTT. Full variable domain (rest looked up from reference TRBV5-1 and TRBJ1-1): KAGVTQTPRYLIKTRGQQVTLSCSPISGHRSVSWYQQTPGQGLQFLFEYFSETQRNKGNFPGRFSGRQFSNSRSEMNVSTLELGDSALYLCASSQAGTLATEAFFGQGTRLTVV.

Comments on this clone: The sample contains more than one DNA sequence encoding this CDR3. V and J are TRBV5-6 and TRBJ1-3; no clear D. V lost 1 base and J lost 0, with 5 bases in between. CDR1 is SGHDT and CDR2 is YYEEEE in the germline V gene. This CDR3 comprises 14 residues. The CDR3 reads CASSLYGSGNTIYF. CDR3 in DNA: TGTGCCAGCAGCTTGTACGGCTCTGGAAACACCATATATTTT.

The chain joins TRBV29-1 to TRBJ2-7; D uncertain. Trimming took off 2 bases at V and 2 bases at J, with 4 bases between the two ends. Germline values: CDR1 SQVTM, CDR2 ANQGSEA. This CDR3 contains 11 residues. The CDR3 sequence: CSVESAYEQYF. The CDR3 DNA follows: TGCAGCGTTGAAAGCGCCTACGAGCAGTACTTC.

The chain recombines TRBV5-4 with TRBJ2-1, with no clear D. Trimming took off 0 bases at V and 15 bases at J, with 13 bases between the two ends. Germline V lookup: CDR1 SGHNT, CDR2 YYREEE (reference sequence). CDR3 length: 12 residues. The CDR3 DNA is TGTGCCAGCAGCTTGGGCGGCAGTGATCCGTTCTTC. Amino acid sequence: CASSLGGSDPFF.

This chain connects TRBV5-1 to TRBJ1-1; D unresolved. CDR3 length equals 15 residues. Germline loops: CDR1 SGHRS, CDR2 YFSETQ. V lost 4 bases, J lost 1 base, and 14 bases lay in between. CDR3 sequence (DNA): TGCGCCAGCAGCCCCGACTTGAGTCCGAACACTGAAGCTTTCTTT. Translating it yields CASSPDLSPNTEAFF.

V gene TRBV4-1 combines with J gene TRBJ2-3; possibly TRBD1 for D (6 bases). This CDR3 is built from 13 residues. Germline V gene sequence: CDR1 MGHRA, CDR2 YSYEKL. The V end lost 6 bases, the J end lost 1 base, and 8 bases lay between the germline ends. The CDR3 reads CASRRQGTDTQYF. Here the CDR3 DNA reads TGCGCCAGCAGAAGACAGGGCACAGATACGCAGTATTTT.

Regarding this clone: Other DNA sequences in this sample translate to the same CDR3. This chain connects TRBV5-4 to TRBJ2-1; D is uncertain. With 0 bases removed from V and 7 bases from J, the gap between germline ends came to 5 bases. Germline V lookup: CDR1 SGHNT, CDR2 YYREEE (reference sequence). The CDR3 has 12 amino acids. The CDR3 DNA reads TGTGCCAGCAGCTTGGTTCGGAATGAGCAGTTCTTC. Its protein is CASSLVRNEQFF.

This clone was recorded a few times. The chain joins TRBV25-1 to TRBJ1-6; D gene uncertain. From germline, CDR1 is MGHDK and CDR2 SYGVNS. The CDR3 length is 11 residues. V lost 4 bases and J 16 bases, leaving 11 bases between the germline ends. CDR3 residues: CASSGTADLHF. The CDR3 nucleotides are TGTGCCAGCAGTGGGACGGCCGATCTCCACTTT. Supplemented by reference TRBV25-1 and TRBJ1-6, the full variable domain reads EADIYQTPRYLVIGTGKKITLECSQTMGHDKMYWYQQDPGMELHLIHYSYGVNSTEKGDLSSESTVSRIRTEHFPLTLESARPSHTSQYLCASSGTADLHFGNGTRLTVT.

This chain uses TRBV7-9 with TRBJ2-6; D possibly corresponds to TRBD1 (6 bases). CDR3 length: 19 residues. V was pared by 5 bases and J by 0 bases, with 20 bases between. The germline CDR1 and CDR2 sequences are SEHNR and FQNEAQ (reference sequence). CDR3 nucleotides: TGTGCCAGCAGCGACCTTGCCGGGACACCCATCTCTGGGGCCAACGTCCTGACTTTC. Its protein is CASSDLAGTPISGANVLTF. The full variable domain, its missing parts supplied by reference TRBV7-9 and TRBJ2-6, is DTGVSQNPRHKITKRGQNVTFRCDPISEHNRLYWYRQTLGQGPEFLTYFQNEAQLEKSRLLSDRFSAERPKGSFSTLEIQRTEQGDSAMYLCASSDLAGTPISGANVLTFGAGSRLTVL.

The chain employs TRBV11-2 and TRBJ2-1, with TRBD2 identical over 9 bases. The CDR3 is 16 residues long. CDR1 and CDR2 (germline): SGHAT, FQNNGV. After removal of 1 base from V and 7 bases from J, the junction contained 8 bases not matched to a gene. This chain's CDR3 is CASSLGLRGGWNEQFF. The CDR3 nucleotides read TGTGCCAGCAGCTTAGGTTTGCGGGGGGGCTGGAATGAGCAGTTCTTC.

The chain uses TRBV6-5 and TRBJ2-3; 7 nucleotides align to TRBD1. The germline gives CDR1 MNHEY, CDR2 SVGAGI. The CDR3 has 15 amino acids. The V gene end was trimmed by 3 bases and the J gene end by 2 bases; junction bases not matched to a gene: 5. The CDR3 DNA reads as TGTGCCAGCAGTTATTGGGACAGCCCCACAGATACGCAGTATTTT. This translates into CASSYWDSPTDTQYF.

The chain employs TRBV2 and TRBJ1-1; unclear D gene. V dropped 8 bases and J dropped 4 bases, with 14 bases sitting between them. Germline CDR1 is SNHLY and CDR2 is FYNNEI. CDR3 length equals 13 residues. In DNA form, the CDR3 reads TGTGCCAGCCAGTCACTCGGAGGCACTGAAGCTTTCTTT. Protein product: CASQSLGGTEAFF.